The next 18 T cell receptor beta chains were all read from a single sample in a study of Ad26.COV2.S vaccination and SARS-CoV-2 variants. This sample's treatment: over 15 received Ad26.COV2.S at low or high dose, single or two shots; about five received placebo; per-sample allocation not given. Samples came from day 63 after the first vaccine or placebo injection. TCRdb's copy holds only in-frame clones and misses some; the assay was immunoSEQ multiplex PCR. The table has about 390,000 clones, more than 85% seen once. The input for sequencing was peripheral blood, taken in a trial of Ad26.COV2.S vaccine versus placebo. The receptor source for this set is a person aged 18-65 years who received the Ad26.COV2.S COVID-19 vaccine or a placebo.

The rearrangement joins TRBV18 to TRBJ2-2, with TRBD1 identical over 10 bases. V shed 4 bases, J shed 5 bases, and the junction held 7 bases outside the gene matches. The CDR3 sequence is 16 residues long. Germline lookup yields CDR1 KGHSH and CDR2 LQKENI. CDR3 sequence reads: CASSQTGTGVTGELFF. The CDR3 DNA follows: TGTGCCAGCTCACAAACCGGGACAGGGGTGACCGGGGAGCTGTTTTTT.

The chain combines TRBV27 with TRBJ1-2; D may be TRBD1 (5 bases). The CDR3 has 20 residues. Germline V lookup: CDR1 MNHEY, CDR2 SMNVEV (reference sequence). V dropped 0 bases and J dropped 2 bases, with 25 bases sitting between them. The CDR3 sequence is CASSLSIALPGTNVNYGYTF. CDR3 in DNA: TGTGCCAGCAGTTTATCGATCGCGTTGCCCGGGACCAATGTAAACTATGGCTACACCTTC.

The chain couples TRBV12-5 to TRBJ1-6; D might be TRBD1 (5 bases). Germline CDR1 reads LGHNT; CDR2 reads FRNRAP. The CDR3 is 20 amino acids. Trimming took 3 bases from V and 7 from J, leaving 28 bases between them. CDR3 nucleotides: TGTGCTAGTGGTTTCAACTCCTACCAAAGACCGGGACGGATCAATTCACCCCTCCACTTT. It codes for CASGFNSYQRPGRINSPLHF. Full variable domain (outside the CDR3, taken from reference TRBV12-5 and TRBJ1-6): DARVTQTPRHKVTEMGQEVTMRCQPILGHNTVFWYRQTMMQGLELLAYFRNRAPLDDSGMPKDRFSAEMPDATLATLKIQPSEPRDSAVYFCASGFNSYQRPGRINSPLHFGNGTRLTVT.

The DNA of the CDR3 is TGTGCCATCAGTGAGCGAGGGGAGGTAGAGGGCTACACCTTC. As protein: CAISERGEVEGYTF. V usage is TRBV10-3 and J usage is TRBJ1-2, with D tentatively TRBD1 (5 bases). The V gene's germline CDR1 is ENHRY and CDR2 SYGVKD. The V gene lost 2 bases and the J gene lost 8 bases, with 15 bases spanning the gap. The CDR3 contains 14 residues.

The V and J genes are TRBV4-3 and TRBJ2-3; 9 bases fit TRBD1. This CDR3 is built from 14 residues. CDR1 and CDR2 (germline): LGHNA, YSLEER. V lost 5 bases to trimming and J lost 9 bases; unmatched junction nucleotides: 9. CDR3 coding DNA: TGCGCCAGCAGCTACGACAGGGGGTCGGACACGCAGTATTTT. Its translation: CASSYDRGSDTQYF.

Only a few counts were recorded for this clone. The rearrangement uses TRBV30 and TRBJ1-6; 9 nucleotides line up with TRBD1. Germline V gene sequence: CDR1 GTSNPN, CDR2 SVGIG (reference sequence). V shed 2 bases, J shed 7 bases, and the junction held 9 bases outside the gene matches. The CDR3 is 16 amino acids. The CDR3 DNA reads TGTGCCTGGAGTTTTATACGACAGGGGGGGAATTCACCCCTCCACTTT. Protein product: CAWSFIRQGGNSPLHF. The full variable domain, in which reference TRBV30 and TRBJ1-6 provide the parts outside the CDR3, is SQTIHQWPATLVQPVGSPLSLECTVEGTSNPNLYWYRQAAGRGLQLLFYSVGIGQISSEVPQNLSASRPQDRQFILSSKKLLLSDSGFYLCAWSFIRQGGNSPLHFGNGTRLTVT.

This clone was seen a few times. The rearrangement joins TRBV5-1 to TRBJ1-6; no reliable D call. V lost 0 bases to trimming and J lost 8 bases, with 21 bases between them. The CDR3 spans 18 residues. Looked up from germline, CDR1 is SGHRS and CDR2 is YFSETQ. The CDR3 spells CASSLGGSRPDGYSPLHF. CDR3 nucleotide sequence: TGCGCCAGCAGCTTGGGGGGATCACGACCCGATGGTTATTCACCCCTCCACTTT.

This clone turned up a few times. The gene calls are TRBV6-5 and TRBJ1-6; 9 nucleotides match TRBD1. The V gene end was trimmed by 8 bases and the J gene end by 14 bases; junction bases not matched to a gene: 10. Per the germline V gene, CDR1 is MNHEY and CDR2 is SVGAGI. This CDR3 contains 13 residues. CDR3 coding DNA: TGTGCCAGCGGCGCGGGGACAGGGTTTTCCCTCCACTTT. It yields the protein CASGAGTGFSLHF.

The chain joins TRBV9 to TRBJ1-2; no clear D. The V gene lost 0 bases and the J gene lost 4 bases, with 16 bases spanning the gap. The CDR3 spans 16 residues. Germline V lookup: CDR1 SGDLS, CDR2 YYNGEE. The CDR3 region has the DNA TGTGCCAGCAGCGTAGGCCTGACACCCCGGGGCTATGGCTACACCTTC. Protein: CASSVGLTPRGYGYTF.

This clone showed up just once. This chain uses TRBV11-1 with TRBJ2-4, with no clear D. The CDR3 has 15 amino acids. V lost 2 bases and J 1 base, leaving 9 bases between the germline ends. Germline values: CDR1 SGHAT, CDR2 FQDESV (reference sequence). CDR3 sequence: CASSLFAGAKNIQYF. The DNA of the CDR3 is TGTGCCAGCAGCTTATTTGCCGGGGCCAAAAACATTCAGTACTTC.

The chain links TRBV19 to TRBJ2-2; 10 bases map to TRBD2. The CDR3 contains 15 residues. V shed 3 bases, J shed 6 bases, and the junction held 4 bases outside the gene matches. Germline V lookup: CDR1 LNHDA, CDR2 SQIVND (reference sequence). The CDR3 DNA reads TGTGCCAGTAGTATTGGTCTAGCGGGAGCCGGGGAGCTGTTTTTT. It translates to CASSIGLAGAGELFF.

CDR3 sequence (DNA): TGCGCCAGCAGCTTGGGTCCCCCCAGAGATGGCTACACCTTC. Amino acid sequence: CASSLGPPRDGYTF. This sequence joins TRBV5-1 and TRBJ1-2; the D is unclear. Trimming left V 0 bases short and J 6 bases short, with 12 bases between. Germline CDR1 and CDR2: SGHRS and YFSETQ. This CDR3 is 14 amino acids long. The whole variable domain, filled in from reference TRBV5-1 and TRBJ1-2, reads KAGVTQTPRYLIKTRGQQVTLSCSPISGHRSVSWYQQTPGQGLQFLFEYFSETQRNKGNFPGRFSGRQFSNSRSEMNVSTLELGDSALYLCASSLGPPRDGYTFGSGTRLTVV.

The chain carries TRBV7-8 and TRBJ2-1; 7 bases are a match to TRBD1. CDR1 and CDR2 (germline): SGHVS, FQNEAQ. The CDR3 spans 14 residues. With V trimmed by 6 bases and J by 5 bases, 7 bases remained unmatched. DNA of the CDR3: TGTGCCAGCAGAACTAGACAGGGAAACAATGAGCAGTTCTTC. The encoded protein is CASRTRQGNNEQFF.

The chain employs TRBV5-6 and TRBJ1-2, with D possibly being TRBD1 (5 bases). The CDR3 length is 13 residues. Germline values: CDR1 SGHDT, CDR2 YYEEEE. With 4 bases removed from V and 4 bases from J, the gap between germline ends came to 11 bases. Here the CDR3 reads CASSRGHSYGYTF. CDR3 DNA: TGTGCCAGCAGCCGCGGACATAGCTATGGCTACACCTTC.

The rearrangement links TRBV7-9 to TRBJ2-1; either TRBD1 or TRBD2 may fit D (5 bases each). This CDR3 comprises 14 residues. From germline, CDR1 is SEHNR and CDR2 FQNEAQ (reference sequence). Between the trimmed V and J ends, which lost 8 bases and 5 bases, there was a span of 16 bases. As DNA, the CDR3 is TGTGCCAGCTCATTCTCAGGGACCCACAATGAGCAGTTCTTC. Its protein product is CASSFSGTHNEQFF.

The chain recombines TRBV10-2 with TRBJ1-4; 8 bases are a match to TRBD1. After removal of 5 bases from V and 0 bases from J, the junction contained 14 bases not matched to a gene. There are 19 residues in the CDR3. Germline values: CDR1 WSHSY, CDR2 SAAADI. CDR3 DNA sequence: TGCGCCAGCAGTAAAGACAGGGGCGGCGGAATCGCAACTAATGAAAAACTGTTTTTT. Protein: CASSKDRGGGIATNEKLFF.

The V and J genes are TRBV24-1 and TRBJ2-1; D may be TRBD2 (6 bases). The V gene's germline CDR1 is KGHDR and CDR2 SFDVKD. The CDR3 is 13 amino acids. Trimming cost V 7 bases and J 7 bases, with 13 bases left between them. The CDR3 nucleotides read TGTGCCACCAGCGAGCCCGGGAGTAATGAGCAGTTCTTC. Its translation: CATSEPGSNEQFF.

V gene TRBV12-5 combines with J gene TRBJ2-2; D tentatively reads TRBD1 or TRBD2 (6 bases each). Germline V CDR1 and CDR2: LGHNT, FRNRAP. This CDR3 contains 16 residues. V was pared by 2 bases and J by 4 bases, with 14 bases between. The CDR3 DNA follows: TGTGCTAGTGGTTTGCCCAAGGGGGGAGGCACCGGGGAGCTGTTTTTT. Translation: CASGLPKGGGTGELFF.